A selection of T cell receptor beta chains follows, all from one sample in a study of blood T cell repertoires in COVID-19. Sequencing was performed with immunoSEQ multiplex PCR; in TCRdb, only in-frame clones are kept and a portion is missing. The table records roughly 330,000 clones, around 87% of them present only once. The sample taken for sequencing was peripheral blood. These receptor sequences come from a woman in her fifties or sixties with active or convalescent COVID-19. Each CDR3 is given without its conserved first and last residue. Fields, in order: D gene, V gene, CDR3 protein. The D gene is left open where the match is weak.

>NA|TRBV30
AWRGQGDYGYT
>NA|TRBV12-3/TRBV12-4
ASSTTGKTEAF
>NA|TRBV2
AGSGGLNEKLF
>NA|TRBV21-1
ASSKGGQGPNTEAF
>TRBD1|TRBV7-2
ASSPRTGGPSGSPLH
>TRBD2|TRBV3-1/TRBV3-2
ASSQALAGGVETQY
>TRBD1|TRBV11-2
ASSPLRDRASYT
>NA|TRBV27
ASSYSSYNEQF
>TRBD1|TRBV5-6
ASSSGTGIYGYT
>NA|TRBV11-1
ASSLQGGNSPLH
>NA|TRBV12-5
ASRRSSYEQY
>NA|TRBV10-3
AISDPGSNEKLF
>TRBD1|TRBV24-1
ATSTGEGGTDTQY
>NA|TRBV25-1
ASSDGGSIWTGELF
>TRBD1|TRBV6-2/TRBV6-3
ASSSGQGISTTNEKLF